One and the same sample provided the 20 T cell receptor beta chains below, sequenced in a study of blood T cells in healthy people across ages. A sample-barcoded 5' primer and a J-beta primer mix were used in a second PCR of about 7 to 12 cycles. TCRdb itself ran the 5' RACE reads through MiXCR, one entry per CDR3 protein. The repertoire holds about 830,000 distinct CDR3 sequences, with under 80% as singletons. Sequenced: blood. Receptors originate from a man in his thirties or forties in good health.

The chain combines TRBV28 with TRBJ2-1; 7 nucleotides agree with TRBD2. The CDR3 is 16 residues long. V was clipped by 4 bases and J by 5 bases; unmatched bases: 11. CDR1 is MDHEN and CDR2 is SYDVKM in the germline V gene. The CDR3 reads CASSYLTSSKNNEQFF. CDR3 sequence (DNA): TGTGCCAGCAGTTACCTGACTAGCAGTAAAAACAATGAGCAGTTCTTC.

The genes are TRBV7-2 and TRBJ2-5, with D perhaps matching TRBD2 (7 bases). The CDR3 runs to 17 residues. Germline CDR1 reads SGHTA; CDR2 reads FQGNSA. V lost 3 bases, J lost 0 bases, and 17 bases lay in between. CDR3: CASSFYEGGVYQETQYF. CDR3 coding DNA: TGTGCCAGCAGCTTTTACGAGGGGGGGGTATACCAAGAGACCCAGTACTTC.

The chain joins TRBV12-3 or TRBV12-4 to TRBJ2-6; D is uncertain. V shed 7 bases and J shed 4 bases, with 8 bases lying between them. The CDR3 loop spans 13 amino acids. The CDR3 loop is CASTIPGANVLTF. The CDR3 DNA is TGTGCCAGCACCATCCCGGGGGCCAACGTCCTGACTTTC.

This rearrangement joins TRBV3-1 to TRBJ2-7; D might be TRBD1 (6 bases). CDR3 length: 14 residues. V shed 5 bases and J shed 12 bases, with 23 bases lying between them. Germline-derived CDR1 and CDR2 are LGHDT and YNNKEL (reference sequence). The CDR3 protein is CASSGDLGTSHLYF. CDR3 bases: TGTGCCAGCAGCGGGGACCTCGGGACATCGCATCTGTACTTC.

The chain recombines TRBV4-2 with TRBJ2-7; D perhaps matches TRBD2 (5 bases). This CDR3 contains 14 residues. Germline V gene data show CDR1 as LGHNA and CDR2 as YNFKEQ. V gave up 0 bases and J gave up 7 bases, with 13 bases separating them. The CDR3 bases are TGTGCCAGCAGCCAAGAAGAGGGTATGCAAGAGCAGTACTTC. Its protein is CASSQEEGMQEQYF.

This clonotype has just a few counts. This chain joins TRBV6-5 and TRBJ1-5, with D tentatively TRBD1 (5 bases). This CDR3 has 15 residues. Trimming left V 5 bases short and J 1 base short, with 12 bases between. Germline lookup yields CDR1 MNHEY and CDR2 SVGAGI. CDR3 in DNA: TGTGCCAGCAGTCCCGGACACCCAAGCAATCAGCCCCAGCATTTT. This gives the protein CASSPGHPSNQPQHF.

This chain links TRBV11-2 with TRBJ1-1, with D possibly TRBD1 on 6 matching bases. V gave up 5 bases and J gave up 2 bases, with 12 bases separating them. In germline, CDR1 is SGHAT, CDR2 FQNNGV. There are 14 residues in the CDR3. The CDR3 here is CASSIDRFNTEAFF. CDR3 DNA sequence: TGTGCCAGCAGCATTGACAGGTTCAACACTGAAGCTTTCTTT.

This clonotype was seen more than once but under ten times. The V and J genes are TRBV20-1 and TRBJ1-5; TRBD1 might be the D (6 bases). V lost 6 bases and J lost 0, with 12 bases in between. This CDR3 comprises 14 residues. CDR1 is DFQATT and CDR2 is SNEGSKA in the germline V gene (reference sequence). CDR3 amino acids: CSAYRDYSNQPQHF. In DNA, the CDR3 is TGCAGTGCATACAGGGACTATAGCAATCAGCCCCAGCATTTT.

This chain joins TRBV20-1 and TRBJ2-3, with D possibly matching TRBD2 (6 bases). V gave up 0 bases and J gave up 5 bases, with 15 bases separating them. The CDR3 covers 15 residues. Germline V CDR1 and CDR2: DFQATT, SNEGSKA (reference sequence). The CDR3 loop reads CSARDGRRGGDTQYF. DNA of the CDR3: TGCAGTGCTAGAGATGGACGGCGGGGTGGAGATACGCAGTATTTT.

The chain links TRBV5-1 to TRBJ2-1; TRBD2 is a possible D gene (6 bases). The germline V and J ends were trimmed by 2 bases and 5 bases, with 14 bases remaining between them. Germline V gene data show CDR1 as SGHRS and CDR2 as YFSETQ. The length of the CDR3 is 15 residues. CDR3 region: CASSLGASANNEQFF. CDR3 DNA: TGCGCCAGCAGCTTAGGGGCTAGCGCAAACAATGAGCAGTTCTTC.

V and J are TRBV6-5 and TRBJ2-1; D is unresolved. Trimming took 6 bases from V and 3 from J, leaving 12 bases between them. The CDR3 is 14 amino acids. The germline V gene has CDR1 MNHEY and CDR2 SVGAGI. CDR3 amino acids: CASSPTRNYNEQFF. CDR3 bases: TGTGCCAGCAGCCCTACCAGAAACTACAATGAGCAGTTCTTC.

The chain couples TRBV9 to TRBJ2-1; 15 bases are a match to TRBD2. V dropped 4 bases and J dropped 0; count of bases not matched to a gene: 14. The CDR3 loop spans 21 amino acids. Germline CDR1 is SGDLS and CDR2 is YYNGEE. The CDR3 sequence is CASSYRRTSGGARSSYNEQFF. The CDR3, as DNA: TGTGCCAGCAGCTACCGCAGGACTAGCGGGGGGGCCAGGAGCTCCTACAATGAGCAGTTCTTC.

The CDR3 nucleotides are TGTGCCAGCAGCGACGCCGACAGGACCTACGAGCAGTACTTC. Translated, it gives CASSDADRTYEQYF. The chain recombines TRBV7-8 with TRBJ2-7; TRBD1 might be the D (6 bases). The CDR3 consists of 14 residues. CDR1 is SGHVS, CDR2 FQNEAQ, per germline. The V end lost 5 bases, the J end lost 2 bases, and 13 bases lay between the germline ends.

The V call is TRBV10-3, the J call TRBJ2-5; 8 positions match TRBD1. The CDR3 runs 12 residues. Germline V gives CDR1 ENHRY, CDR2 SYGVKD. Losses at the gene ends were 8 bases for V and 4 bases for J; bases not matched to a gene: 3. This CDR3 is CAIAQGGETQYF. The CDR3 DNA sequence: TGTGCCATCGCACAGGGGGGAGAGACCCAGTACTTC.

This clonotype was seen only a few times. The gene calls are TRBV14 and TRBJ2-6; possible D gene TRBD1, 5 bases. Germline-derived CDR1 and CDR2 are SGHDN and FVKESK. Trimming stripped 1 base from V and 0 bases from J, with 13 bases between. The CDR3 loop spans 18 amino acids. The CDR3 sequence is CASSQGTSRTSGANVLTF. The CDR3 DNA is TGTGCCAGCAGCCAAGGGACATCAAGAACCTCTGGGGCCAACGTCCTGACTTTC.

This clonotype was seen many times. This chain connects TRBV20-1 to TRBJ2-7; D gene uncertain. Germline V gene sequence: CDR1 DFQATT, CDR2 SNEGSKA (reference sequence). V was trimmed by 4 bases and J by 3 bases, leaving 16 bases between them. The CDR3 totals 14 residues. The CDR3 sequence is CSANSIGPNYEQYF. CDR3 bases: TGCAGTGCTAACTCCATTGGACCAAACTACGAGCAGTACTTC.

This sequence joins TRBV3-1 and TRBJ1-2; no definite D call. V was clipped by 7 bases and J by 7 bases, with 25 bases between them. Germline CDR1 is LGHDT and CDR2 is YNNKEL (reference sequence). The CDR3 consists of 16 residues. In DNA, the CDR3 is TGTGCCAGCACCTTCCTGGGAGGAGAGAGGGCGCGTGGCTACACCTTC. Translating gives CASTFLGGERARGYTF.

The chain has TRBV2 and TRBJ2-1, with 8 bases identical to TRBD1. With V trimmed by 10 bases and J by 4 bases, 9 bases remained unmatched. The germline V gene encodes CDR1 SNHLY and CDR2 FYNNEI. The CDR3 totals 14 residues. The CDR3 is CANKGGTGYNEQFF. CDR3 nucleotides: TGTGCCAATAAAGGTGGGACAGGTTACAATGAGCAGTTCTTC. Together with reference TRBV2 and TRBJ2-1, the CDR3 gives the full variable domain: EPEVTQTPSHQVTQMGQEVILRCVPISNHLYFYWYRQILGQKVEFLVSFYNNEISEKSEIFDDQFSVERPDGSNFTLKIRSTKLEDSAMYFCANKGGTGYNEQFFGPGTRLTVL.

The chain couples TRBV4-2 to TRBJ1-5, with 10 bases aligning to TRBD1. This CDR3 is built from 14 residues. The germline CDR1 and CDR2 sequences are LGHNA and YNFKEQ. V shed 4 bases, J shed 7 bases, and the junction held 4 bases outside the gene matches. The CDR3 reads CASSRTGGRQPQHF. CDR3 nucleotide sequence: TGTGCCAGCAGCCGGACAGGGGGGAGGCAGCCCCAGCATTTT.

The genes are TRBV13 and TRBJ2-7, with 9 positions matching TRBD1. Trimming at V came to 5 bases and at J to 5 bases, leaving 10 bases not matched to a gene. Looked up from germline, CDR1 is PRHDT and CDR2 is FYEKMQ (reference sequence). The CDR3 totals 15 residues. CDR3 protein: CASSALDRGQDEQYF. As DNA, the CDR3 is TGTGCCAGCAGCGCATTGGACAGGGGCCAGGACGAGCAGTACTTC.